These 23 T cell receptor beta chains were all obtained from the same sample, sequenced in a study of blood T cells in healthy people across ages. A second PCR, run for about 6 to 11 cycles, used a sample-barcoded 5' primer plus a J-beta primer mix. Via MiXCR, TCRdb re-called the 5' RACE reads, giving one row per CDR3 protein. The sample has some 890,000 distinct CDR3 sequences; almost 30% are singletons. This sample also appeared in a second study, on T cells of mothers and their children.

Material: blood. These receptors originate from a woman aged 40 to 49 in good health.

The V and J genes are TRBV6-2 or TRBV6-3 and TRBJ2-1; possible D gene TRBD2, 6 bases. With 10 bases removed from V and 7 bases from J, the gap between germline ends came to 17 bases. Germline lookup yields CDR1 MNHEY and CDR2 SVGEGT. The CDR3 spans 13 residues. CDR3 protein: CAIRGSGLNEQFF. The CDR3 bases are TGTGCCATCCGGGGCTCGGGACTGAATGAGCAGTTCTTC.

This clonotype has at least ten counts. The J gene is TRBJ2-5, the V gene TRBV27; TRBD1 is a possible D gene (6 bases). V was cut by 6 bases and J by 11 bases, with 22 bases left in between. The germline gives CDR1 MNHEY, CDR2 SMNVEV (reference sequence). The CDR3 is 14 residues long. The CDR3 coding sequence is TGTGCCAGCAGACCGGGACAATCTGTTGGGGAGCAGTACTTC. Encoded protein: CASRPGQSVGEQYF.

The rearrangement uses TRBV20-1 and TRBJ2-3; 7 nucleotides align to TRBD2. Germline-derived CDR1 and CDR2 are DFQATT and SNEGSKA (reference sequence). The CDR3 is made up of 15 amino acids. The junction had 6 bases not matched to a gene; V was cut back by 1 base and J by 2 bases. CDR3 sequence: CSARGSSGSTDTQYF. The CDR3 coding sequence is TGCAGTGCTAGAGGGTCTAGCGGTTCCACAGATACGCAGTATTTT.

The CDR3 nucleotides read TGTGCCACCAGTGATCCCGGGGGACAGGGGGATTCCTACGAGCAGTACTTC. As protein: CATSDPGGQGDSYEQYF. The chain joins TRBV24-1 to TRBJ2-7; 11 nucleotides align to TRBD1. Germline CDR1 reads KGHDR; CDR2 reads SFDVKD. V was pared by 3 bases and J by 1 base, with 7 bases of the junction left unmatched. The length of the CDR3 is 17 residues.

In this sample, this clonotype turned up many times. The chain joins TRBV28 to TRBJ1-2; D is uncertain. V shed 6 bases and J shed 2 bases, with 13 bases lying between them. This CDR3 has 14 amino acids. Germline V gene data show CDR1 as MDHEN and CDR2 as SYDVKM. The DNA for the CDR3 is TGTGCCAGCAGCCTTCCGGACGGGAACTATGGCTACACCTTC. It translates to CASSLPDGNYGYTF.

In this sample, this clonotype turned up a few times. V and J are TRBV4-2 and TRBJ1-6, with 7 bases aligning to TRBD1. The J segment lost 7 bases and the V segment lost 4 bases, leaving 10 bases of the junction unmatched. CDR1 LGHNA and CDR2 YNFKEQ come from the germline V gene. The CDR3 has 16 residues. CDR3 sequence (DNA): TGTGCCAGCAGCCGGGGGACAGCCTCCGCCAATTCACCCCTCCACTTT. Translation: CASSRGTASANSPLHF.

The chain recombines TRBV28 with TRBJ2-5; TRBD1 agrees at 12 bases. Trimming cost V 6 bases and J 11 bases; bases outside gene matches: 19. CDR1 and CDR2 (germline): MDHEN, SYDVKM. This CDR3 contains 17 residues. In nucleotides, the CDR3 is TGTGCCAGCAGATCCCGGGACAGGGGGCTCTCGGATAGGGAGCAGTACTTC. It is translated as CASRSRDRGLSDREQYF.

CDR3: CASSYSGGRLLIETQYF. CDR3 DNA sequence: TGTGCCAGCAGTTACTCGGGGGGCAGACTATTGATCGAGACCCAGTACTTC. The J gene is TRBJ2-7, the V gene TRBV6-5; TRBD1 or TRBD2 may be the D gene (6 bases each). The J call may be incorrect, as the DNA end agrees better with TRBJ2-5. Germline assignment: CDR1 MNHEY and CDR2 SVGAGI. The CDR3 spans 17 residues.

The table lists this clonotype with a few counts. This chain uses TRBV30 with TRBJ1-2; possibly TRBD1 for D (5 bases). V lost 4 bases to trimming and J lost 8 bases, with 17 bases between them. CDR3 length equals 13 residues. Germline values: CDR1 GTSNPN, CDR2 SVGIG (reference sequence). Written as DNA, the CDR3 is TGTGCCTGGATCGGAGGCAGGGTCGGAGGCTACACCTTC. Residues: CAWIGGRVGGYTF.

In its sample, this clonotype was seen once. This may be a read error, as it is one base from a much larger clone. DNA of the CDR3: TGTGCCAGCAGCCTTACGGGACAGGGGGACTACGAGCAGTACTTC. This sequence encodes CASSLTGQGDYEQYF. The chain carries TRBV7-2 and TRBJ2-7; 11 bases line up with TRBD1. V shed 5 bases and J 3 bases; nucleotides not matched to a gene: 6. Germline-derived CDR1 and CDR2 are SGHTA and FQGNSA. This CDR3 comprises 15 residues.

Of note for this clonotype: The junction departs from the called germline gene at one end, perhaps through a read error. This chain connects TRBV12-3 or TRBV12-4 to TRBJ2-1; D unresolved. The CDR3 contains 12 residues. CDR3 loop: CASGPSSNEQFF. CDR3 coding DNA: TGTGCCAGCGGCCCTTCCTCCAATGAGCAGTTCTTC.

This clonotype has only a few counts. The rearrangement uses TRBV7-3 and TRBJ2-3; perhaps TRBD2 as D (6 bases). The CDR3 is 15 residues long. Deletions cut 2 bases from V and 5 bases from J, with 14 bases between. Germline values: CDR1 SGHTA, CDR2 FQGTGA. In DNA, the CDR3 is TGTGCCAGCAGCTTACTCGGGACTCCTCAAGATACGCAGTATTTT. This gives the protein CASSLLGTPQDTQYF. Combining the CDR3 with reference TRBV7-3 and TRBJ2-3 gives the whole variable domain GAGVSQTPSNKVTEKGKYVELRCDPISGHTALYWYRQSLGQGPEFLIYFQGTGAADDSGLPNDRFFAVRPEGSVSTLKIQRTERGDSAVYLCASSLLGTPQDTQYFGPGTRLTVL.

This clonotype was counted at least ten times. The gene calls are TRBV7-2 and TRBJ2-7; perhaps TRBD2 as D (6 bases). The V end lost 3 bases, the J end lost 7 bases, and 10 bases lay between the germline ends. Germline assignment: CDR1 SGHTA and CDR2 FQGNSA. The CDR3 extends over 12 amino acids. CDR3 DNA: TGTGCCAGCAGCTTCAGACGGGAGGAGCAGTACTTC. This encodes CASSFRREEQYF.

Remarks on this clonotype: The CDR3 does not close with the conserved phenylalanine or tryptophan, likely indicating a read error. The chain joins TRBV6-1 to TRBJ1-4; 7 bases align to TRBD1. J gave up 2 bases and V 5 bases, and 17 bases lay outside the gene matches. The CDR3 is 19 residues long. The V gene's germline CDR1 is MNHNS and CDR2 SASEGT. Here the CDR3 DNA reads TGTGCCAGCAGTCGATTCCTACAGGGGCGAGGTTCCACTAATGAAAAACTGTTTTTG. It encodes CASSRFLQGRGSTNEKLFL.

This clonotype was detected a few times. J is TRBJ1-2 and V is TRBV19; D unresolved. The CDR3 runs 15 residues. The V end was cut by 7 bases, the J end by 3 bases, with 18 bases between. CDR1 is LNHDA, CDR2 SQIVND, per germline (reference sequence). Here the CDR3 DNA reads TGTGCCAGTACTCACTCGGCGGGGTCTGACTATGGCTACACCTTC. It specifies CASTHSAGSDYGYTF. The whole variable domain, remainder taken from reference TRBV19 and TRBJ1-2, is DGGITQSPKYLFRKEGQNVTLSCEQNLNHDAMYWYRQDPGQGLRLIYYSQIVNDFQKGDIAEGYSVSREKKESFPLTVTSAQKNPTAFYLCASTHSAGSDYGYTFGSGTRLTVV.

There are a few counts of this clonotype. This chain links TRBV28 with TRBJ2-7; either TRBD1 or TRBD2 may supply D (6 bases each). CDR1 is MDHEN and CDR2 is SYDVKM in the germline V gene. CDR3 length equals 13 residues. The V end lost 4 bases, the J end lost 6 bases, and 13 bases lay between the germline ends. The CDR3 DNA reads as TGTGCCAGCAGTTCGCTGGGGGGCGGCGAGCAGTACTTC. Protein: CASSSLGGGEQYF.

The J gene is TRBJ2-3, the V gene TRBV10-2; possibly TRBD2 for D (6 bases). The length of the CDR3 is 17 residues. V lost 2 bases and J lost 6, with 21 bases in between. From germline, CDR1 is WSHSY and CDR2 SAAADI. CDR3 nucleotide sequence: TGCGCCAGCAGTGAGACATGGACTAACGGGGGTCCGGATACGCAGTATTTT. It codes for CASSETWTNGGPDTQYF.

A remark on this clonotype: It may be a read error: a sequence one base away is much more abundant. The chain couples TRBV9 to TRBJ2-1; 8 nucleotides match TRBD1. Germline-derived CDR1 and CDR2 are SGDLS and YYNGEE. The CDR3 runs to 14 residues. The CDR3 DNA sequence: TGTGCCAGCAGCGTACAGGGGGCAATCGATGAGCGGTTCTTC. Its translation: CASSVQGAIDERFF. Combining the CDR3 with reference TRBV9 and TRBJ2-1 gives the whole variable domain DSGVTQTPKHLITATGQRVTLRCSPRSGDLSVYWYQQSLDQGLQFLIQYYNGEERAKGNILERFSAQQFPDLHSELNLSSLELGDSALYFCASSVQGAIDERFFGPGTRLTVL.

This clonotype was counted a few times. The rearrangement uses TRBV6-2 or TRBV6-3 and TRBJ2-1; D is perhaps TRBD2 (6 bases). This CDR3 region has 11 residues. Looked up from germline, CDR1 is MNHEY and CDR2 is SVGEGT. V gave up 5 bases and J gave up 11 bases, with 10 bases separating them. The CDR3 sequence: CASSHGTQQFF. DNA of the CDR3: TGTGCCAGCAGTCACGGGACTCAGCAGTTCTTC.

This clonotype is a singleton in its sample. The rearrangement uses TRBV7-2 and TRBJ2-5; 9 nucleotides match TRBD2. The DNA end is more similar to TRBJ2-7, so the J call may be wrong. Germline CDR1 is SGHTA and CDR2 is FQGNSA. CDR3 length: 14 amino acids. For the CDR3, the DNA is TGTGCCAGCCGCCTAGCGGGAAGGACGGGCGAGCAGTACTTC. It translates to CASRLAGRTGEQYF.

The chain carries TRBV18 and TRBJ1-4; TRBD1 matches 7 bases. The V gene's germline CDR1 is KGHSH and CDR2 LQKENI. V shed 0 bases, J shed 6 bases, and the junction held 7 bases outside the gene matches. This CDR3 spans 16 amino acids. This CDR3 is CASSPPVGRGDEKLFF. Here the CDR3 DNA reads TGTGCCAGCTCACCACCGGTCGGCAGGGGGGATGAAAAACTGTTTTTT.

This clonotype was found a few times. The rearrangement joins TRBV28 to TRBJ1-1; D remains ambiguous. There are 15 residues in the CDR3. Deletions cut 1 base from V and 1 base from J, with 10 bases between. The germline V gene has CDR1 MDHEN and CDR2 SYDVKM. CDR3 region: CASSLFTDPNTEAFF. CDR3 coding DNA: TGTGCCAGCAGTTTATTCACAGACCCGAACACTGAAGCTTTCTTT.

The chain uses TRBV2 and TRBJ1-5; D is ambiguous. Germline CDR1 reads SNHLY; CDR2 reads FYNNEI. V lost 4 bases and J lost 4, with 11 bases in between. This CDR3 spans 14 amino acids. CDR3 in amino acids: CASSGMNANQPQHF. CDR3 nucleotides: TGTGCCAGCAGTGGTATGAATGCGAATCAGCCCCAGCATTTT.